This T cell receptor beta chain was sequenced for a study of neurological immune-mediated disorders. General observations from the study: Private repertoires in all groups were suggested by the absence of shared CDR3 amino acid sequences among expanded clones across subjects. The multiple sclerosis repertoire cluster was not associated with any clinical or MRI feature, with the authors stating that larger cohorts are needed.

There are many counts of this clonotype. Its cognate antigen is unknown. This CDR3 has 14 amino acids. Germline V gene data show CDR1 as SQVTM and CDR2 as ANQGSEA. V dropped 8 bases and J dropped 1 base, with 17 bases sitting between them. With 10-nucleotide random UMIs, 5'RACE was used to make the cDNA. TCRdb re-called the 5' RACE reads through MiXCR, storing one row per CDR3 protein. The sample records tens of thousands of distinct CDR3 sequences, less than 5.5% being singletons. The V and J genes are TRBV29-1 and TRBJ1-1, with D hard to call. Source material: PBMCs. This TCR came from a woman aged 25 to 39 with multiple sclerosis. CDR3 DNA sequence: TGCAGCATCAAGAAGGGAACATCGAACACTGAAGCTTTCTTT. Translating it yields CSIKKGTSNTEAFF.